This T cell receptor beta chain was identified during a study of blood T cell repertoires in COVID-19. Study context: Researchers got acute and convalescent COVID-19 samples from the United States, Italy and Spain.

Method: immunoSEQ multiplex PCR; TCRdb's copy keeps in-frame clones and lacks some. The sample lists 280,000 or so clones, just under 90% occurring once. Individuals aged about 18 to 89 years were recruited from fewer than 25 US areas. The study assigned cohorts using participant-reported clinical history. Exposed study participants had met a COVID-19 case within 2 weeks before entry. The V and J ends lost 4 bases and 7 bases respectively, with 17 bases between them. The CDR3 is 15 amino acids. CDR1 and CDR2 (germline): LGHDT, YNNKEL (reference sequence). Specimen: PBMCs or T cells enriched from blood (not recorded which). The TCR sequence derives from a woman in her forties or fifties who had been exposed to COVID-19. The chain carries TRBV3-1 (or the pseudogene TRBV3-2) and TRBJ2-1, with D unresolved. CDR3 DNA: TGTGCCAGCAGCCCCCTCGGAGCAAATACGAATGAGCAGTTCTTC. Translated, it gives CASSPLGANTNEQFF.